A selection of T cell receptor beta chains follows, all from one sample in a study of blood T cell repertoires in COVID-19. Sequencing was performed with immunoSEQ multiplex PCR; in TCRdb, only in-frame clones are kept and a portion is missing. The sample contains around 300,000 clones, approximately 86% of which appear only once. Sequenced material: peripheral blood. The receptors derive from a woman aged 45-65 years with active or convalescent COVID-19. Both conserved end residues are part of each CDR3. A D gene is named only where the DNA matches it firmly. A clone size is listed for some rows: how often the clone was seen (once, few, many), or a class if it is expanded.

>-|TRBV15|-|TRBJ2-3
TGTGCCACCAGCAGCAGGGGGGACGGGACAGATACGCAGTATTTT
CATSSRGDGTDTQYF
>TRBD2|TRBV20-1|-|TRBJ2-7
TGCAGTGCTAGTATCCTAGCGGGAGGTCCAACCTACGAGCAGTACTTC
CSASILAGGPTYEQYF
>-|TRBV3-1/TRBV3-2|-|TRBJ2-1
TGTGCCAGCAGCCAAGACGTGGACAGTTACTACAATGAGCAGTTCTTC
CASSQDVDSYYNEQFF
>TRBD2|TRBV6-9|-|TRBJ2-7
TGTGCCAGCAGCGTAGCGGGGCCGACCTACGAGCAGTACTTC
CASSVAGPTYEQYF
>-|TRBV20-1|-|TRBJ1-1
TGCAGTGCCACAATGAACACTGAAGCTTTCTTT
CSATMNTEAFF
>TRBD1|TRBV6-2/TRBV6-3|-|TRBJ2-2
TGTGCCAGCAGTTACGGGGACAGGGCGGACACCGGGGAGCTGTTTTTT
CASSYGDRADTGELFF
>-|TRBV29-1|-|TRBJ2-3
TGCAGCGTTGAAGGGGTGGTAAAGGGGCTTGCAGATACGCAGTATTTT
CSVEGVVKGLADTQYF
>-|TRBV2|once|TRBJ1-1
TGTGCCAGCAGTCCGATAGCTAACACTGAAGCTTTCTTT
CASSPIANTEAFF
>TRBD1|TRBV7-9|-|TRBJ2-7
TGTGCCAGCAGCCCCCTCCCGGGACAGGGTAACTACGAGCAGTACTTC
CASSPLPGQGNYEQYF
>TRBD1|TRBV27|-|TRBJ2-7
TGTGCCAGCAGTCCTACCGGGACAGTCTCATACGAGCAGTACTTC
CASSPTGTVSYEQYF
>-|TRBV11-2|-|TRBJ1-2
TGTGCCAGCAGCTCGGGGGGGACGAGGGAGGTCTATGGCTACACCTTC
CASSSGGTREVYGYTF
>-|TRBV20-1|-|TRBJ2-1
TGCAGTGCTAGTGGGCACCTCGCCTACAATGAGCAGTTCTTC
CSASGHLAYNEQFF
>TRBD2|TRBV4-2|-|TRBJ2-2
TGTGCCAGCAGCCCCTCCCTCACTAGCGCCGAGGGAACCGGGGAGCTGTTTTTT
CASSPSLTSAEGTGELFF
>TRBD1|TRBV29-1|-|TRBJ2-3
TGCAGCGCTGACAGGGCAACAGATACGCAGTATTTT
CSADRATDTQYF
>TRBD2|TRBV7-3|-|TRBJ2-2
TGTGCCAGCAGCCCCGGGACTAGCGCCGCCGGGGAGCTGTTTTTT
CASSPGTSAAGELFF
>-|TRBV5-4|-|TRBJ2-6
TGTGCCAGCAGCTTGGGGGGCGCTGGGGCCAACGTCCTGACTTTC
CASSLGGAGANVLTF
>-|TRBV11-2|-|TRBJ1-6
TGTGCCAGCAGCCCCGATGGCTCACCCCTCCACTTT
CASSPDGSPLHF
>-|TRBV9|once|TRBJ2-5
TGTGCCAGCAGCCAAGCGGGCAGCGGAGAGACCCAGTACTTC
CASSQAGSGETQYF
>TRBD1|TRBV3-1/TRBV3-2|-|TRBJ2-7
TGTGCCAGCAGCCTACAGGGACAGTACGAGCAGTACTTC
CASSLQGQYEQYF
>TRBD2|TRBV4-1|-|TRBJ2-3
TGCGCCAGCAGCCTCGCGAGAGGTGCGGGAGGCCGCACAGATACGCAGTATTTT
CASSLARGAGGRTDTQYF
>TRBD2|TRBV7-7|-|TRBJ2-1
TGTGCTAGCAGCCCCGGGACTACCCCAGGAAATGAGCAGTTCTTC
CASSPGTTPGNEQFF
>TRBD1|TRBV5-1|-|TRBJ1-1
TGCGCCAGCAGCGTGGCAGGGGGCACTGAAGCTTTCTTT
CASSVAGGTEAFF
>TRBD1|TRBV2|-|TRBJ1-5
TGTGCCAGCAGTGAGAAGGGGCTGGGACAGGGGCTGGAGAGCAATCAGCCCCAGCATTTT
CASSEKGLGQGLESNQPQHF
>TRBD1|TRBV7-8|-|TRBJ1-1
TGTGCCAGCCAGAGGACAGGGACGAACACTGAAGCTTTCTTT
CASQRTGTNTEAFF
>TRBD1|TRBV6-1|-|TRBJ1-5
TGTGCCAGCAGTGCCCTGGGGGACAGTCGGGAACAGCCCCAGCATTTT
CASSALGDSREQPQHF
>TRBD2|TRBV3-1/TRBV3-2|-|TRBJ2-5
TGTGCCAGCAGCCCCCGACTAGCGGGTATGGAGACCCAGTACTTC
CASSPRLAGMETQYF
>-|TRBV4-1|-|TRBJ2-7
TGCGCCAGCAGCCAAGACAGGGTCAGGGCCTACGAGCAGTACTTC
CASSQDRVRAYEQYF
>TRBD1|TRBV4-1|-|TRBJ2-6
TGCGCCAGCAGCCAAGACCGGGGACAGGGGACTGGGGCCAACGTCCTGACTTTC
CASSQDRGQGTGANVLTF
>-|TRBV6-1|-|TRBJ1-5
TGTGCCAGCAGTGAAGCGCCAGGGTTTAGCAATCAGCCCCAGCATTTT
CASSEAPGFSNQPQHF
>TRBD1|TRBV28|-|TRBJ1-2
TGTGCCAGCACGCCCCCGGACAGGAGCGGCTATGGCTACACCTTC
CASTPPDRSGYGYTF
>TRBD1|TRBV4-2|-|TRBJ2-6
TGTGCCAGCAGCCCTCGACAGGGGGCTTTATTCTCAATCTCTGGGGCCAACGTCCTGACTTTC
CASSPRQGALFSISGANVLTF
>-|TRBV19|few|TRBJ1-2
TGTGCCAGTAGTATAATTCTTGGCAGTTGGGGCTACACCTTC
CASSIILGSWGYTF
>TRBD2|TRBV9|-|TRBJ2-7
TGTGCCAGCAGCCCCCGGACTAGCGGACTCTACGAGCAGTACTTC
CASSPRTSGLYEQYF
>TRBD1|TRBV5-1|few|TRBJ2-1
TGCGCCAGCAGCTTGCGGGACAGTAATTCCTACAATGAGCAGTTCTTC
CASSLRDSNSYNEQFF
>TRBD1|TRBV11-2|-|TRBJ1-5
TGTGCCAGCAGCCCGGGGACAGGTGTACAGCCCCAGCATTTT
CASSPGTGVQPQHF
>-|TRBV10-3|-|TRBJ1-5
TGTGCCATCAGTGAGTTGGGGGGGTCCCAGCATTTT
CAISELGGSQHF
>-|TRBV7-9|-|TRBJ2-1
TGTGCCAGCAGCTTAGCGGGAGTTGGGAATGAGCAGTTCTTC
CASSLAGVGNEQFF
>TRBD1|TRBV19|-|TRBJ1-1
TGTGCCAGTAGTTTGACAGGGGACACTGAAGCTTTCTTT
CASSLTGDTEAFF
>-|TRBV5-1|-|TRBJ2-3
TGCGCCAGCTTCATGTCGGTCGGGGATGGAGATACGCAGTATTTT
CASFMSVGDGDTQYF
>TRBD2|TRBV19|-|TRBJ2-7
TGTGCCAGTAGTATAGGACTAGCGGGTACCTACGAGCAGTACTTC
CASSIGLAGTYEQYF
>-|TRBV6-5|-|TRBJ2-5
TGTGCCAGCAGGCCTGAGACGCGGGAGACCCAGTACTTC
CASRPETRETQYF
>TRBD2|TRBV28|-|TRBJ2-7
TGTGCCACTTCCGGGAGGCCCCTTAGCGAGCAGTACTTC
CATSGRPLSEQYF
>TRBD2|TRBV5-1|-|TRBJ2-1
TGCGCCAGCAGTTCGGGAGGGTACAATGAGCAGTTCTTC
CASSSGGYNEQFF
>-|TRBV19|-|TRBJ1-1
TGTGCCAGTAACTTTCAGGGGTTGCACACTGAAGCTTTCTTT
CASNFQGLHTEAFF
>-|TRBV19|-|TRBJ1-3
TGTGCCAGTAGTCGGGATTTTCCCTCTGGAAACACCATATATTTT
CASSRDFPSGNTIYF
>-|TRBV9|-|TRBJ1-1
TGTGCCAGCAGCGTAGTGGGGTCGGGGGACACTGAAGCTTTCTTT
CASSVVGSGDTEAFF
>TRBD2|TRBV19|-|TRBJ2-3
TGTGCCAGTAGTACGGGACTAGCGGGCGGGAGAACAGATACGCAGTATTTT
CASSTGLAGGRTDTQYF
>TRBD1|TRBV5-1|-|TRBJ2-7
TGCGCCAGCAGCCCCCGGGACAGTTCCTACGAGCAGTACTTC
CASSPRDSSYEQYF
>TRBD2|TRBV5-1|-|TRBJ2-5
TGCGCCAGCAGTTCCAGCGGGAGGGCCATAGAGACCCAGTACTTC
CASSSSGRAIETQYF
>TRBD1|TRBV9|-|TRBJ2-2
TGTGCCAGCAGCCTGGACAGGGGAAACACCGGGGAGCTGTTTTTT
CASSLDRGNTGELFF
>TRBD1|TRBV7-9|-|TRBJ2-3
TGTGCCAGCAGCTTTGGACAGGGGTCAGATACGCAGTATTTT
CASSFGQGSDTQYF
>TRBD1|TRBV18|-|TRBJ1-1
TGTGCCAGCTCACCACCGGGACAGGGTATGAACACTGAAGCTTTCTTT
CASSPPGQGMNTEAFF
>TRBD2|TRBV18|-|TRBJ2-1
TGTGCCAGCTCACCGGGACTAAGTTACAATGAGCAGTTCTTC
CASSPGLSYNEQFF
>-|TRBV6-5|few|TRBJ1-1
TGTGCCAGCAACTATCGGGGGTCTCAGTCGACTGAAGCTTTCTTT
CASNYRGSQSTEAFF
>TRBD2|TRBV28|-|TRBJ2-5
TGTGCCAGCAGCCCGGGGGGGCGGGAGATCAAGACCCAGTACTTC
CASSPGGREIKTQYF